This T cell receptor (beta chain) is drawn from a study of blood T cell repertoires in COVID-19. Study-level background: Sources were T cells, B-cell-depleted T cells, or PBMCs; the material itself was cDNA or gDNA.

The CDR3 is 15 amino acids. The germline V and J ends were trimmed by 4 bases and 0 bases, with 13 bases remaining between them. Germline V gives CDR1 SGHRS, CDR2 YFSETQ. Authors' methods: For nucleated cells, counts were estimated from reference gene primer amplification. Some clones are missing from TCRdb's copy, which holds only in-frame ones; the method was immunoSEQ multiplex PCR. Clone size and V and J calls were adopted from that table, with D and trimming inferred from the DNA. The repertoire holds some 210,000 clones, with approximately 81% as singletons. Participants were aged 18 to 89 years from around 25 US areas. Cohort placement rested on clinical history that participants reported themselves.

The sequencing sample was made of PBMCs or T cells enriched from blood (not recorded which). The source of this sequence is a woman aged 45-59 years with acute COVID-19. The V and J genes are TRBV5-1 and TRBJ1-1; D possibly corresponds to TRBD1 (6 bases). The CDR3 reads CASSTRQALNTEAFF. The CDR3 region has the DNA TGCGCCAGCAGCACCCGACAGGCTCTGAACACTGAAGCTTTCTTT.